These 10 T cell receptor beta chains were sequenced from one sample in a study of blood T cell repertoires in COVID-19. Some clones are missing from TCRdb's copy, which holds only in-frame ones; the method was immunoSEQ multiplex PCR. The data show fewer than 200,000 clones, 80% to 90% seen once. Specimen: peripheral blood. The receptors come from a man younger than 30 who had recovered from COVID-19.

The rearrangement uses TRBV25-1 and TRBJ2-5; 7 bases map to TRBD1. The germline gives CDR1 MGHDK, CDR2 SYGVNS. The CDR3 length is 14 residues. Trimming took 6 bases from V and 1 from J; bases not matched to a gene: 5. In DNA form, the CDR3 reads TGTGCCAGCAGCCGCGACAGGGCCCAAGAGACCCAGTACTTC. It encodes CASSRDRAQETQYF.

V gene TRBV4-1 combines with J gene TRBJ2-4, with TRBD2 matching over 7 bases. Germline CDR1 reads MGHRA; CDR2 reads YSYEKL. Germline trimming cut 1 base from V and 0 bases from J; bases unmatched to any gene: 6. The CDR3 runs to 17 residues. CDR3 region: CASSQATSVLAKNIQYF. The CDR3 bases are TGCGCCAGCAGCCAAGCCACTAGCGTCCTAGCCAAAAACATTCAGTACTTC.

The chain links TRBV27 to TRBJ1-1; D unresolved. Trimming removed 6 bases from V and 5 bases from J, with 16 bases in between. This CDR3 region has 14 residues. Germline V gene sequence: CDR1 MNHEY, CDR2 SMNVEV (reference sequence). CDR3 residues: CASSLGHRGTEAFF. CDR3 in DNA: TGTGCCAGCAGCCTGGGCCACCGGGGTACTGAAGCTTTCTTT.

The chain couples TRBV2 to TRBJ1-4, with D uncertain. The CDR3 has 10 residues. V shed 6 bases and J shed 8 bases, with 4 bases lying between them. Germline V gene sequence: CDR1 SNHLY, CDR2 FYNNEI. CDR3 protein: CASRGEKLFF. CDR3 nucleotide sequence: TGTGCCAGCAGGGGCGAAAAACTGTTTTTT.

The V call is TRBV7-9, the J call TRBJ2-1, with D uncertain. V dropped 1 base and J dropped 15 bases, with 19 bases sitting between them. The germline V gene encodes CDR1 SEHNR and CDR2 FQNEAQ (reference sequence). The CDR3 loop spans 14 amino acids. The DNA of the CDR3 is TGTGCCAGCAGCTTAGGCGGCCAGAGTCACATCGGGTTCTTC. Its protein is CASSLGGQSHIGFF.

The count of this clone is one. CDR3: CASSQSGGETQYF. CDR3 DNA: TGCGCCAGCAGTCAATCTGGGGGGGAGACCCAGTACTTC. This chain joins TRBV23-1 and TRBJ2-5; a weak D match, TRBD2 (6 bases). TRBV23-1 is filed as an ORF, its function uncertain. The CDR3 is made up of 13 amino acids. Trimming pared 0 bases from V and 5 bases from J, leaving 7 bases between.

The chain is built from TRBV6-2 or TRBV6-3 and TRBJ1-5, with D possibly being TRBD1 (5 bases). The CDR3 length is 15 residues. V lost 2 bases to trimming and J lost 1 base, with 9 bases between them. Germline V lookup: CDR1 MNHEY, CDR2 SVGEGT. This chain's CDR3 is CASSYGGISNQPQHF. DNA for the CDR3: TGTGCCAGCAGTTACGGGGGGATAAGCAATCAGCCCCAGCATTTT.

This clone was counted a single time. The chain combines TRBV7-9 with TRBJ1-5, with D unresolved. The CDR3 has 12 residues. Per germline, CDR1 SEHNR and CDR2 FQNEAQ (reference sequence). Trimming left V 3 bases short and J 4 bases short, with 4 bases between. CDR3 loop: CASSFLNQPQHF. CDR3 sequence (DNA): TGTGCCAGCAGCTTCCTAAATCAGCCCCAGCATTTT.

The genes are TRBV23-1 and TRBJ2-2; no clear D gene. TRBV23-1 is flagged as an ORF with uncertain function. The CDR3 sequence is 16 residues long. Deletions cut 0 bases from V and 2 bases from J, with 10 bases between. CDR3 DNA sequence: TGCGCCAGCAGTCAATCCCGGCAGGATAACACCGGGGAGCTGTTTTTT. Its translation is CASSQSRQDNTGELFF.

CDR3: CASSRESGELFF. The CDR3 DNA is TGTGCCAGCAGCAGGGAGTCCGGGGAGCTGTTTTTT. The chain recombines TRBV5-4 with TRBJ2-2, with D perhaps TRBD2 (5 bases). This CDR3 has 12 amino acids. Germline V lookup: CDR1 SGHNT, CDR2 YYREEE (reference sequence). The V and J ends lost 4 bases and 6 bases respectively, with 7 bases between them.